This is a list of T cell receptor beta chains from one sample in a study of long-term antiretroviral therapy in people with HIV. TCRdb's table, derived via immunoSEQ multiplex PCR, lists solely in-frame clones and lacks some. The sample consists of around 26,000 clones, under 80% of them appearing once. The material was unsorted PBMCs, obtained 1.1 years before starting antiretroviral therapy. These receptors were collected from a woman in her forties with HIV. The CDR3 runs from the conserved cysteine through the conserved F or W. Fields, in order: clone size, D gene, J gene, V gene, CDR3 DNA, CDR3 protein. The D gene is left open where the match is weak. Clone size appears in some rows only: once, few, many, or a class for an expanded clone.

>.|.|TRBJ2-3|TRBV6-1
TGTGCCAGCAGTGATGGGGCCAGAGATACGCAGTATTTT
CASSDGARDTQYF
>few|.|TRBJ1-1|TRBV2
TGTGCCAGCAGTGCTGGGAGAACCGGGGACACTGAAGCTTTCTTT
CASSAGRTGDTEAFF
>.|.|TRBJ1-1|TRBV7-2
TGTGCCAGCAGCTTACGCAGGGAAGGAACTGAAGCTTTCTTT
CASSLRREGTEAFF
>.|TRBD1|TRBJ2-1|TRBV18
TGTGCCAGCTCACCCGGGACAGGGGCGTTGAATGAGCAGTTCTTC
CASSPGTGALNEQFF
>.|.|TRBJ2-3|TRBV7-9
TGTGCCAGCAGCTTGTTGAGTGTGGATACGCAGTATTTT
CASSLLSVDTQYF
>.|TRBD1|TRBJ2-2|TRBV2
TGTGCCAGCAGGGTTGACAGGGCGTCCGTCACCGGGGAGCTGTTTTTT
CASRVDRASVTGELFF
>.|.|TRBJ1-4|TRBV5-1
TGCGCCAGCAGCCTAGGGACTCAAGCTAATGAAAAACTGTTTTTT
CASSLGTQANEKLFF
>.|.|TRBJ2-2|TRBV7-6
TGTGCCAGCAGCTTAAAGGTCCTCTTGAACACCGGGGAGCTGTTTTTT
CASSLKVLLNTGELFF
>.|.|TRBJ1-1|TRBV2
TGTGCCAGCAGTGCGGCGGCGAACACTGAAGCTTTCTTT
CASSAAANTEAFF
>.|.|TRBJ2-3|TRBV25-1
TGTGCCAGCAGTGAATATGGCTCAGGGTCCAAAAACACAGATACGCAGTATTTT
CASSEYGSGSKNTDTQYF
>.|TRBD2|TRBJ2-5|TRBV28
TGTGCCAGCAGAGCGGGGGGACAAGAGACCCAGTACTTC
CASRAGGQETQYF
>.|.|TRBJ1-3|TRBV7-9
TGTGCCAGCAGCTTAAACACCATATATTTT
CASSLNTIYF
>.|.|TRBJ1-6|TRBV19
TGTGCCAGTACGGACAGCTATAATTCACCCCTCCACTTT
CASTDSYNSPLHF
>.|.|TRBJ2-5|TRBV7-9
TGTGCCAGCAGCGGCTCGGGGGAAGAGACCCAGTACTTC
CASSGSGEETQYF
>.|TRBD2|TRBJ2-3|TRBV5-5
TGTGCCAGCACCTCCGAAGGACTAGCGGGAGATACGCAGTATTTT
CASTSEGLAGDTQYF
>.|TRBD1|TRBJ1-1|TRBV27
TGTGCCAGCAGAAACAGGGGGCCAATAGACCGGACGAAAGCTTTCTTT
CASRNRGPIDRTKAFF
>.|TRBD2|TRBJ2-1|TRBV5-1
TGCGCCAGCAGCTCCGGGACTAGGGGCAATGAGCAGTTCTTC
CASSSGTRGNEQFF
>.|TRBD1|TRBJ1-5|TRBV6-5
TGTGCCAGCATGACAGGGACAGTGGAGAATCAGCCCCAGCATTTT
CASMTGTVENQPQHF
>.|TRBD1|TRBJ2-5|TRBV7-9
TGTGCCAGCAGCTTTACCGGGACAGGGAAAAAGACCCAGTACTTC
CASSFTGTGKKTQYF
>.|TRBD1|TRBJ1-2|TRBV19
TGTGCCAGTAGTGTGCGGACAGGGTTGGACTATGGCTACACCTTC
CASSVRTGLDYGYTF
>once|.|TRBJ1-5|TRBV12-5
TGTGCTAGTGTCCTGTATAGCAATCAGCCCCAGCATTTT
CASVLYSNQPQHF
>.|.|TRBJ2-2|TRBV5-1
TGCGCCAGCAGCTCACGGACGGGGACCGGGGAGCTGTTTTTT
CASSSRTGTGELFF
>.|.|TRBJ2-7|TRBV4-3
TGCGCCAGCAGCCAAGAGAGGACAGAGTATAACGAGCAGTACTTC
CASSQERTEYNEQYF